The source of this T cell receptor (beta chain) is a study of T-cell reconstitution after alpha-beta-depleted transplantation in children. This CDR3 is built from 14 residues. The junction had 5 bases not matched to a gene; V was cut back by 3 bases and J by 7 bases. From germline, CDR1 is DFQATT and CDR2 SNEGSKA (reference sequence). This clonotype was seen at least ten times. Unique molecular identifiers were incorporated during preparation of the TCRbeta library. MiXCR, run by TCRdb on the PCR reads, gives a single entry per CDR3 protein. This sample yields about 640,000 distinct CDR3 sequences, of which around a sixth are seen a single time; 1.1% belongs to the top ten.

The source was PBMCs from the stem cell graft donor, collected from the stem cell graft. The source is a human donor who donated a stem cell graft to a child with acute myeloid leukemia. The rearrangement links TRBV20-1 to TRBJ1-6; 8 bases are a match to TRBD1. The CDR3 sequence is CSASRDRMNSPLHF. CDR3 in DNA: TGCAGTGCTAGTCGGGACAGGATGAATTCACCCCTCCACTTT.